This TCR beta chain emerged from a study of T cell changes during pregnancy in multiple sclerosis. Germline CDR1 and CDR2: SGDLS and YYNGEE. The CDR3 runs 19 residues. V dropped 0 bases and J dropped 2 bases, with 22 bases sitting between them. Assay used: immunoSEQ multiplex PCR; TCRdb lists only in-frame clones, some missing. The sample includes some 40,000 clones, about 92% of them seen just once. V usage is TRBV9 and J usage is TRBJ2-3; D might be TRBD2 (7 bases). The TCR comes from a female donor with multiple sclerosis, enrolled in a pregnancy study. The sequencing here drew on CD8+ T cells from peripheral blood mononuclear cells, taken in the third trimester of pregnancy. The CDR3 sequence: CASSVDSRGRRSFTDTQYF. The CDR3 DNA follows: TGTGCCAGCAGCGTAGACTCGCGGGGGCGTCGCAGTTTCACAGATACGCAGTATTTT.